This entry is about one T cell receptor (beta chain). CDR1 and CDR2 from the germline V gene are SQVTM and ANQGSEA. The CDR3 is 13 amino acids. V lost 6 bases, J lost 5 bases, and 14 bases lay in between. The PCR ran on 60 Vbeta and 13 Jbeta primers. Data came from immunoSEQ multiplex PCR; TCRdb stores just in-frame clones and leaves some out. The sample comprises more than 100,000 clones, 79% of which are singletons, and 3.5% to 4.5% rests with the top ten. The sample originates from a study of cytomegalovirus exposure and HLA in healthy donors. The origin of this receptor is a man in his fifties or sixties in good health and CMV-seropositive. Input material: PBMCs. J is TRBJ1-5 and V is TRBV29-1; D is uncertain. This CDR3 reads CSVTIAVDQPQHF. The CDR3 nucleotides read TGCAGCGTCACCATCGCGGTAGATCAGCCCCAGCATTTT.